This entry lists 24 T cell receptor beta chains sequenced from one sample in a study of cytomegalovirus exposure and HLA in healthy donors. The PCR ran on 60 Vbeta and 13 Jbeta primers. Assay: immunoSEQ multiplex PCR; the TCRdb copy retains only in-frame clones and omits some. The table has about 87,000 clones, over 65% seen once. The material sequenced was PBMCs. The receptors shown here come from a young man in good health and CMV-seropositive.

This chain uses TRBV10-3 with TRBJ2-3; 8 positions agree with TRBD2. Unmatched junction bases numbered 6, after V lost 2 bases and J lost 2 bases. The CDR3 extends over 16 amino acids. Germline V CDR1 and CDR2: ENHRY, SYGVKD. The CDR3 coding sequence is TGTGCCATCAGTGAGACAGCGGGGGCCTTCACAGATACGCAGTATTTT. It is translated as CAISETAGAFTDTQYF.

V is TRBV25-1 and J is TRBJ2-7; 10 bases map to TRBD1. Looked up from germline, CDR1 is MGHDK and CDR2 is SYGVNS. The CDR3 spans 18 residues. Trimming at V came to 1 base and at J to 0 bases, leaving 9 bases not matched to a gene. The CDR3 sequence: CASSEFPSGQGTSYEQYF. The CDR3 region has the DNA TGTGCCAGCAGTGAATTCCCCTCGGGACAGGGGACCTCCTACGAGCAGTACTTC.

The chain recombines TRBV7-8 with TRBJ1-1; 7 positions agree with TRBD1. There are 15 residues in the CDR3. V lost 3 bases and J lost 8; bases outside the gene matches: 12. The germline V gene encodes CDR1 SGHVS and CDR2 FQNEAQ. The CDR3 loop is CASSLLGQALSEAFF. The CDR3 DNA reads as TGTGCCAGCAGCTTGCTCGGACAGGCTTTATCGGAAGCTTTCTTT.

This chain connects TRBV5-6 to TRBJ1-1; the match to TRBD1 covers 8 bases. J lost 5 bases, V lost 0 bases, and 12 bases had no gene match. CDR3 length: 17 residues. Germline CDR1 is SGHDT and CDR2 is YYEEEE. The CDR3 bases are TGTGCCAGCAGCTTGGGCGTACTCGGACAGGGTGGGACTGAAGCTTTCTTT. It is translated as CASSLGVLGQGGTEAFF. The full variable domain, completed using reference TRBV5-6 and TRBJ1-1, is DAGVTQSPTHLIKTRGQQVTLRCSPKSGHDTVSWYQQALGQGPQFIFQYYEEEERQRGNFPDRFSGHQFPNYSSELNVNALLLGDSALYLCASSLGVLGQGGTEAFFGQGTRLTVV.

J is TRBJ1-5 and V is TRBV28, with 7 bases that match TRBD1. CDR1 and CDR2 (germline): MDHEN, SYDVKM. The CDR3 contains 15 residues. V gave up 6 bases and J gave up 4 bases; unmatched junction bases: 9. This CDR3 is CASRVSGGGNQPQHF. In DNA form, the CDR3 reads TGTGCCAGCAGAGTATCAGGGGGTGGGAATCAGCCCCAGCATTTT.

The rearrangement joins TRBV10-3 to TRBJ2-2, with 10 bases aligning to TRBD2. Trimming cost V 3 bases and J 9 bases; bases outside gene matches: 7. From germline, CDR1 is ENHRY and CDR2 SYGVKD. The CDR3 is 15 residues long. The CDR3 DNA reads as TGTGCCATCAGTGACTCGTCTAGCGGGGGCAGGGAGCTGTTTTTT. Residues: CAISDSSSGGRELFF.

The genes are TRBV15 and TRBJ1-1; TRBD1 matches at 11 bases. Germline V gene data show CDR1 as LNHNV and CDR2 as YYDKDF (reference sequence). CDR3 length: 18 amino acids. V trimming: 0 bases; J trimming: 4 bases; junction bases outside the gene matches: 10. CDR3 nucleotide sequence: TGTGCCACCAGCAGAGATCCGAGGGGACAGGGGGTTTTCACTGAAGCTTTCTTT. Protein product: CATSRDPRGQGVFTEAFF.

This clone turned up a few times. J is TRBJ1-4 and V is TRBV6-5; D unclear. This CDR3 is 15 amino acids long. Deletions cut 3 bases from V and 0 bases from J, with 8 bases between. Germline CDR1 MNHEY, CDR2 SVGAGI. The CDR3 is CASSYEVATNEKLFF. CDR3 nucleotide sequence: TGTGCCAGCAGTTATGAGGTGGCAACTAATGAAAAACTGTTTTTT.

This clone was counted only a few times. V is TRBV10-2 and J is TRBJ1-1, with D possibly TRBD1 on 5 matching bases. Trimming left V 2 bases short and J 11 bases short, with 15 bases between. From germline, CDR1 is WSHSY and CDR2 SAAADI. This CDR3 comprises 13 residues. The CDR3 here is CASSEGQDPGAFF. The CDR3 DNA reads TGCGCCAGCAGTGAGGGGCAGGACCCAGGGGCTTTCTTT.

This clone was seen a single time. The chain carries TRBV28 and TRBJ2-7, with a tentative D call TRBD2 (6 bases). The CDR3 consists of 14 residues. The V and J ends lost 6 bases and 2 bases respectively, with 14 bases between them. CDR1 MDHEN and CDR2 SYDVKM come from the germline V gene. The DNA of the CDR3 is TGTGCCAGCAGGGCGGGACTGGGAACCTACGAGCAGTACTTC. It codes for CASRAGLGTYEQYF.

The chain combines TRBV5-6 with TRBJ2-3; 7 positions agree with TRBD2. CDR1 is SGHDT, CDR2 YYEEEE, per germline. V lost 2 bases, J lost 2 bases, and 11 bases stayed unmatched. This CDR3 contains 17 residues. The CDR3 coding sequence is TGTGCCAGCAGCTTCAGGACGGGGGGTTATAACACAGATACGCAGTATTTT. Its translation: CASSFRTGGYNTDTQYF.

The V call is TRBV5-5, the J call TRBJ1-5; 7 bases are shared with TRBD1. The V gene's germline CDR1 is SGHKS and CDR2 YYEKEE (reference sequence). CDR3 size: 15 residues. Trimming at V came to 3 bases and at J to 6 bases, leaving 9 bases not matched to a gene. The CDR3 protein is CASSSHTGVGQPQHF. For the CDR3, the DNA is TGTGCCAGCAGCTCTCATACAGGGGTAGGTCAGCCCCAGCATTTT.

V usage is TRBV4-2 and J usage is TRBJ2-1; 10 bases align to TRBD1. Trimming removed 3 bases from V and 6 bases from J; junction bases left unmatched: 8. The CDR3 sequence is 16 residues long. The germline CDR1 and CDR2 sequences are LGHNA and YNFKEQ. The CDR3 protein is CASSQTSGQGGNEQFF. The CDR3 nucleotides read TGTGCCAGCAGCCAGACCTCCGGACAGGGGGGCAATGAGCAGTTCTTC.

V and J are TRBV4-1 and TRBJ1-2; possibly TRBD1 for D (5 bases). The CDR3 runs to 15 residues. Germline CDR1 MGHRA, CDR2 YSYEKL. Trimming left V 0 bases short and J 5 bases short, with 13 bases between. The CDR3 is CASSQEPGEGYGYTF. Written as DNA, the CDR3 is TGCGCCAGCAGCCAAGAACCGGGGGAAGGGTATGGCTACACCTTC.

The chain recombines TRBV10-1 with TRBJ2-3; the match to TRBD2 covers 8 bases. Germline V CDR1 and CDR2: WNHNN, SYGVQD (reference sequence). The CDR3 is 14 amino acids. After removal of 10 bases from V and 0 bases from J, the junction contained 6 bases not matched to a gene. As DNA, the CDR3 is TGCGCCAACAAACTAGCGGCTAGCACAGATACGCAGTATTTT. Its protein is CANKLAASTDTQYF.

The rearrangement uses TRBV9 and TRBJ2-5, with 7 bases aligning to TRBD2. The length of the CDR3 is 13 residues. V gave up 5 bases and J gave up 2 bases; unmatched junction bases: 3. The germline gives CDR1 SGDLS, CDR2 YYNGEE. DNA of the CDR3: TGTGCCAGCAGTCGAGCGGGACAAGAGACCCAGTACTTC. Translation: CASSRAGQETQYF. The whole variable domain, remainder taken from reference TRBV9 and TRBJ2-5, is DSGVTQTPKHLITATGQRVTLRCSPRSGDLSVYWYQQSLDQGLQFLIQYYNGEERAKGNILERFSAQQFPDLHSELNLSSLELGDSALYFCASSRAGQETQYFGPGTRLLVL.

This clone was recorded a few times. The chain uses TRBV5-1 and TRBJ2-7; D is unclear. The CDR3 contains 13 residues. In germline, CDR1 is SGHRS, CDR2 YFSETQ. The germline V and J ends were trimmed by 2 bases and 2 bases, with 8 bases remaining between them. The CDR3 protein is CASSFGVAYEQYF. The DNA for the CDR3 is TGCGCCAGCAGCTTCGGAGTAGCCTACGAGCAGTACTTC.

This chain connects TRBV5-1 to TRBJ2-7; 9 nucleotides line up with TRBD2. Germline-derived CDR1 and CDR2 are SGHRS and YFSETQ. After removal of 9 bases from V and 0 bases from J, the junction contained 4 bases not matched to a gene. There are 13 residues in the CDR3. DNA for the CDR3: TGCGCCACCAAGCGGGGGGACTCCTACGAGCAGTACTTC. Translated, it gives CATKRGDSYEQYF.

V gene TRBV5-4 combines with J gene TRBJ2-5; 7 nucleotides agree with TRBD1. The CDR3 spans 14 residues. V was clipped by 1 base and J by 4 bases; unmatched bases: 4. CDR1 is SGHNT and CDR2 is YYREEE in the germline V gene (reference sequence). In DNA, the CDR3 is TGTGCCAGCAGCTTGTCACAGGGGAGAGAGACCCAGTACTTC. It specifies CASSLSQGRETQYF.

V and J are TRBV7-9 and TRBJ2-1; 7 nucleotides line up with TRBD2. The CDR3 runs 12 residues. J gave up 10 bases and V 7 bases, and 7 bases lay outside the gene matches. Germline lookup yields CDR1 SEHNR and CDR2 FQNEAQ (reference sequence). Here the CDR3 reads CASIQAGREQFF. CDR3 DNA: TGTGCCAGCATCCAAGCGGGACGGGAGCAGTTCTTC.

The J gene is TRBJ2-7, the V gene TRBV5-4; perhaps TRBD2 as D (5 bases). In germline, CDR1 is SGHNT, CDR2 YYREEE (reference sequence). The CDR3 extends over 16 amino acids. V was pared by 7 bases and J by 1 base, with 21 bases between. CDR3 protein: CASRPSIRTDSYEQYF. The CDR3 nucleotides read TGTGCCAGCCGCCCTTCCATTAGGACTGATTCCTACGAGCAGTACTTC.

The genes are TRBV28 and TRBJ2-1; 7 bases fit TRBD2. CDR1 is MDHEN, CDR2 SYDVKM, per germline. This CDR3 is 15 amino acids long. Germline trimming cut 5 bases from V and 0 bases from J; bases unmatched to any gene: 4. Written as DNA, the CDR3 is TGTGCCAGCAGTCTGACTAGCTCCTCCTACAATGAGCAGTTCTTC. This sequence encodes CASSLTSSSYNEQFF.

The V and J genes are TRBV9 and TRBJ2-7; 7 bases align to TRBD1. The CDR3 spans 15 residues. Germline CDR1 SGDLS, CDR2 YYNGEE. V trimming: 0 bases; J trimming: 0 bases; junction bases outside the gene matches: 3. The CDR3 spells CASSVGQGPSYEQYF. In nucleotides, the CDR3 is TGTGCCAGCAGCGTAGGACAGGGACCCTCCTACGAGCAGTACTTC.

The chain is built from TRBV5-6 and TRBJ1-6; TRBD1 might be the D (6 bases). V was cut by 1 base and J by 8 bases, with 10 bases left in between. Germline CDR1 reads SGHDT; CDR2 reads YYEEEE. This CDR3 region has 14 residues. The CDR3 region is CASSLTGLDSPLHF. As DNA, the CDR3 is TGTGCCAGCAGCTTGACAGGGTTGGATTCACCCCTCCACTTT.